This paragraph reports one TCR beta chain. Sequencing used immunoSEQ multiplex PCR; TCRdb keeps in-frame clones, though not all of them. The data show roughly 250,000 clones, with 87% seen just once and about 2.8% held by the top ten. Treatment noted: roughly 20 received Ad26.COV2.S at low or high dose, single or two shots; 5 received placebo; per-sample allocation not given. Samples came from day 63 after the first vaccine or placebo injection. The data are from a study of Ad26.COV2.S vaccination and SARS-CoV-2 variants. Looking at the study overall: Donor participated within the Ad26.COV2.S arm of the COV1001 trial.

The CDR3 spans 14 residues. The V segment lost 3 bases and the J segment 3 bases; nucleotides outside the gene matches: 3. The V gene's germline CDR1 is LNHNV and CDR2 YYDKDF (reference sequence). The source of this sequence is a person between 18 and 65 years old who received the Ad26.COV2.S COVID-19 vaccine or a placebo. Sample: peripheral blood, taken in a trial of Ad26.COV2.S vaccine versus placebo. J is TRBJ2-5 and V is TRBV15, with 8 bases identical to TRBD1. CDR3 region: CATSRADREETQYF. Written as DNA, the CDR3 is TGTGCCACCAGCAGGGCGGACAGGGAAGAGACCCAGTACTTC.